These T cell receptor beta chains were read from a single sample in a study of blood T cell repertoires in COVID-19. Produced via immunoSEQ multiplex PCR; TCRdb's table is partial and in-frame only. The repertoire consists of roughly 90,000 clones, with approximately 88% occurring once and the leading ten covering roughly 2.5%. What was sequenced was peripheral blood. These receptor sequences come from a man in his fifties or sixties with COVID-19, enrolled during active disease. Each CDR3 is given with its conserved first and last residue. Each record gives: CDR3 protein, CDR3 DNA, D gene, clone size, V gene, J gene. The D gene is left open where the match is weak. Some rows have no size entry. The others give once, few or many, or a class for an expanded clone.

CDR3 protein: CASSLTRGLLFF; CDR3 DNA: TGTGCCAGCTCACTTACGCGGGGGTTGTTATTCTTC; D gene: TRBD2; clone size: -; V gene: TRBV18; J gene: TRBJ2-1
CDR3 protein: CAWNRGRNQPQHF; CDR3 DNA: TGTGCCTGGAACAGGGGACGCAATCAGCCCCAGCATTTT; D gene: TRBD1; clone size: -; V gene: TRBV30; J gene: TRBJ1-5
CDR3 protein: CASSLPSSYNEQFF; CDR3 DNA: TGCGCCAGCAGCTTGCCGAGCTCCTACAATGAGCAGTTCTTC; D gene: -; clone size: once; V gene: TRBV5-1; J gene: TRBJ2-1
CDR3 protein: CASSCSRIRDRGYEQYF; CDR3 DNA: TGTGCCAGCAGCTGCTCCAGGATCCGGGACAGGGGATACGAGCAGTACTTC; D gene: -; clone size: -; V gene: TRBV21-1; J gene: TRBJ2-7
CDR3 protein: CASSQGWGYTF; CDR3 DNA: TGCGCCAGCAGCCAGGGCTGGGGCTACACCTTC; D gene: -; clone size: -; V gene: TRBV5-1; J gene: TRBJ1-2
CDR3 protein: CASSFRRNTEAFF; CDR3 DNA: TGTGCCAGCAGTTTTAGGAGGAACACTGAAGCTTTCTTT; D gene: -; clone size: -; V gene: TRBV28; J gene: TRBJ1-1
CDR3 protein: CASSDYRAQETQYF; CDR3 DNA: TGTGCCAGCAGTGATTACAGGGCCCAAGAGACCCAGTACTTC; D gene: -; clone size: -; V gene: TRBV6-1; J gene: TRBJ2-5
CDR3 protein: CASSRITGTGTYEQYF; CDR3 DNA: TGTGCCAGCAGTCGAATTACCGGGACAGGGACCTACGAGCAGTACTTC; D gene: TRBD1; clone size: -; V gene: TRBV27; J gene: TRBJ2-7
CDR3 protein: CASMSGTEAFF; CDR3 DNA: TGCGCCAGCATGTCGGGCACTGAAGCTTTCTTT; D gene: -; clone size: -; V gene: TRBV10-2; J gene: TRBJ1-1
CDR3 protein: CASSLATANYGYTF; CDR3 DNA: TGTGCCAGCAGCCTGGCGACAGCGAACTATGGCTACACCTTC; D gene: -; clone size: -; V gene: TRBV5-5; J gene: TRBJ1-2
CDR3 protein: CASSSGRGASDYGYTF; CDR3 DNA: TGCGCCAGCAGCTCCGGGCGGGGGGCCTCGGACTATGGCTACACCTTC; D gene: -; clone size: -; V gene: TRBV5-1; J gene: TRBJ1-2
CDR3 protein: CASSERGRLSYEQYF; CDR3 DNA: TGTGCCAGCAGTGAACGGGGGAGACTCTCCTACGAGCAGTACTTC; D gene: -; clone size: -; V gene: TRBV25-1; J gene: TRBJ2-7
CDR3 protein: CASSIVNRGRHEQYF; CDR3 DNA: TGTGCCAGCAGCATAGTAAACAGGGGTAGGCACGAGCAGTACTTC; D gene: TRBD1; clone size: -; V gene: TRBV7-9; J gene: TRBJ2-7
CDR3 protein: CASSGSSYNEQFF; CDR3 DNA: TGTGCCAGCAGTGGGAGCTCCTACAATGAGCAGTTCTTC; D gene: -; clone size: -; V gene: TRBV12-3/TRBV12-4; J gene: TRBJ2-1
CDR3 protein: CASSQVGGWNSPLHF; CDR3 DNA: TGTGCCAGCAGCCAAGTCGGAGGGTGGAATTCACCCCTCCACTTT; D gene: -; clone size: -; V gene: TRBV3-1/TRBV3-2; J gene: TRBJ1-6
CDR3 protein: CASSYLPDRGTGELFF; CDR3 DNA: TGTGCCAGCAGCTACTTACCGGACAGGGGCACCGGGGAGCTGTTTTTT; D gene: TRBD1; clone size: -; V gene: TRBV11-2; J gene: TRBJ2-2
CDR3 protein: CASSPVGTGTGNTIYF; CDR3 DNA: TGTGCCAGCTCACCTGTCGGGACAGGGACTGGAAACACCATATATTTT; D gene: TRBD1; clone size: once; V gene: TRBV18; J gene: TRBJ1-3
CDR3 protein: CASSSLGGTTEAFF; CDR3 DNA: TGTGCCAGCAGTTCATTAGGAGGGACGACTGAAGCTTTCTTT; D gene: -; clone size: few; V gene: TRBV11-2; J gene: TRBJ1-1
CDR3 protein: CASSYSTKTSKDQETQYF; CDR3 DNA: TGTGCCAGCAGTTACTCGACCAAGACTAGCAAAGACCAAGAGACCCAGTACTTC; D gene: TRBD2; clone size: -; V gene: TRBV6-2/TRBV6-3; J gene: TRBJ2-5
CDR3 protein: CASSFEGRFGYTF; CDR3 DNA: TGTGCCAGCTCATTCGAGGGCAGATTTGGCTACACCTTC; D gene: -; clone size: -; V gene: TRBV18; J gene: TRBJ1-2
CDR3 protein: CASSPGDRRANTGELFF; CDR3 DNA: TGTGCCAGCAGCCCAGGGGACCGACGGGCGAACACCGGGGAGCTGTTTTTT; D gene: -; clone size: -; V gene: TRBV7-9; J gene: TRBJ2-2
CDR3 protein: CASSLSGTFYNEQFF; CDR3 DNA: TGTGCCAGCAGCTTAAGTGGGACATTCTACAATGAGCAGTTCTTC; D gene: -; clone size: -; V gene: TRBV7-9; J gene: TRBJ2-1
CDR3 protein: CASRGAAADTQYF; CDR3 DNA: TGCGCCAGCAGGGGAGCGGCGGCCGATACGCAGTATTTT; D gene: -; clone size: -; V gene: TRBV10-2; J gene: TRBJ2-3
CDR3 protein: CASSQAVAKNIQYF; CDR3 DNA: TGTGCCAGCAGCCAAGCAGTAGCCAAAAACATTCAGTACTTC; D gene: -; clone size: few; V gene: TRBV3-1/TRBV3-2; J gene: TRBJ2-4
CDR3 protein: CASSPGTGWNYGYTF; CDR3 DNA: TGTGCCAGCAGCCCCGGGACAGGGTGGAACTATGGCTACACCTTC; D gene: TRBD1; clone size: -; V gene: TRBV7-9; J gene: TRBJ1-2
CDR3 protein: CASSKDCQGPQGSSYNSPLHF; CDR3 DNA: TGTGCCAGCAGCAAAGACTGCCAGGGCCCCCAGGGTAGCTCCTATAATTCACCCCTCCACTTT; D gene: -; clone size: -; V gene: TRBV21-1; J gene: TRBJ1-6
CDR3 protein: CASSHRDRGFSGYTF; CDR3 DNA: TGTGCCAGCAGCCATCGGGACAGGGGTTTCTCTGGCTACACCTTC; D gene: TRBD1; clone size: -; V gene: TRBV3-1/TRBV3-2; J gene: TRBJ1-2
CDR3 protein: CASSLDWQGREQFF; CDR3 DNA: TGTGCCAGCAGCTTAGATTGGCAGGGGAGAGAGCAGTTCTTC; D gene: -; clone size: -; V gene: TRBV11-2; J gene: TRBJ2-1
CDR3 protein: CASSPSGRQLYGYTF; CDR3 DNA: TGTGCCAGCAGTCCTAGCGGGCGGCAGCTCTATGGCTACACCTTC; D gene: -; clone size: -; V gene: TRBV7-6; J gene: TRBJ1-2
CDR3 protein: CASSFGQGTDTQYF; CDR3 DNA: TGTGCCAGCAGCTTTGGACAGGGCACAGATACGCAGTATTTT; D gene: TRBD1; clone size: -; V gene: TRBV5-8; J gene: TRBJ2-3
CDR3 protein: CASSSGGSNTEAFF; CDR3 DNA: TGTGCCAGCAGCTCGGGGGGCTCGAACACTGAAGCTTTCTTT; D gene: -; clone size: -; V gene: TRBV11-3; J gene: TRBJ1-1
CDR3 protein: CASSASGGAGQETQYF; CDR3 DNA: TGCGCCAGCAGCGCTAGCGGGGGGGCCGGACAAGAGACCCAGTACTTC; D gene: TRBD2; clone size: -; V gene: TRBV5-1; J gene: TRBJ2-5
CDR3 protein: CAWSLGAVNSNQPQHF; CDR3 DNA: TGTGCCTGGAGCCTGGGGGCAGTAAATAGCAATCAGCCCCAGCATTTT; D gene: -; clone size: -; V gene: TRBV30; J gene: TRBJ1-5
CDR3 protein: CASSKGGNSNQPQHF; CDR3 DNA: TGCGCCAGCAGCAAAGGGGGCAATAGCAATCAGCCCCAGCATTTT; D gene: TRBD1; clone size: -; V gene: TRBV4-1; J gene: TRBJ1-5
CDR3 protein: CASSSRRAGGTEAFF; CDR3 DNA: TGTGCCAGCAGTTCCCGGAGGGCCGGGGGGACTGAAGCTTTCTTT; D gene: -; clone size: -; V gene: TRBV28; J gene: TRBJ1-1
CDR3 protein: CASGQGQNTGELFF; CDR3 DNA: TGTGCCAGCGGCCAGGGCCAAAACACCGGGGAGCTGTTTTTT; D gene: -; clone size: -; V gene: TRBV7-6; J gene: TRBJ2-2
CDR3 protein: CASSSVGQGFSPLHF; CDR3 DNA: TGTGCCAGCAGTTCCGTGGGTCAGGGGTTCTCACCCCTCCACTTT; D gene: -; clone size: -; V gene: TRBV28; J gene: TRBJ1-6